This T cell receptor beta chain was sequenced for a study of T cell clonality in common variable immunodeficiency. Notes on the study in general: Common variable immunodeficiency TCR beta sequences reportedly had fewer deletions and N-nucleotide insertions.

There are many counts of this clone. Antigen: not known. The CDR3 goes on 3 residues after the read ends, and that part is filled in from the germline J gene. CDR3 length: 15 residues. Trimming took off 0 bases at V and 2 bases at J, with 9 bases between the two ends. Germline assignment: CDR1 SGHNT and CDR2 YYREEE (reference sequence). Data came from immunoSEQ multiplex PCR; TCRdb stores just in-frame clones and leaves some out. Recorded here are about 42,000 clones, none singletons. CVID meant reduced serum IgG, IgA and/or IgM plus specific antibody deficiency. The sample was peripheral blood mononuclear cells. The clonotype originates from a human donor with common variable immunodeficiency. The chain joins TRBV5-4 to TRBJ1-3; D possibly corresponds to TRBD1 (5 bases). The CDR3 bases that were read are TGTGCCAGCAGCTTGGGGGCAGGGCCTGGAAACACC. It codes for CASSLGAGPGNT. The entire CDR3 protein reads CASSLGAGPGNTIYF.